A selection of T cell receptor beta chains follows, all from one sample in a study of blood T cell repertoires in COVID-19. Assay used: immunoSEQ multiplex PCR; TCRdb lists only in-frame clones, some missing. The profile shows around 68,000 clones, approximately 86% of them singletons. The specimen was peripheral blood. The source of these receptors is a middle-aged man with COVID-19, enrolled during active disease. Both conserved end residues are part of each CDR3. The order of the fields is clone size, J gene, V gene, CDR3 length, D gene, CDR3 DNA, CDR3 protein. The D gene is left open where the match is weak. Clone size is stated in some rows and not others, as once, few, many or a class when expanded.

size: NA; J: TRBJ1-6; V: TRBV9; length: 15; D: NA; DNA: TGTGCCAGCAGCCCCTTCGGACTCGGGAGTTCACCCCTCCACTTT; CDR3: CASSPFGLGSSPLHF
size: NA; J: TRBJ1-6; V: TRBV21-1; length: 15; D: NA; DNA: TGTGCCAGCATCGACTTCAGCTCCTATAATTCACCCCTCCACTTT; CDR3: CASIDFSSYNSPLHF
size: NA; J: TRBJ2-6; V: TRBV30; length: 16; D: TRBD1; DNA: TGTGCCTGGAATAGGGACAGATACTCTGGGGCCAACGTCCTGACTTTC; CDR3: CAWNRDRYSGANVLTF
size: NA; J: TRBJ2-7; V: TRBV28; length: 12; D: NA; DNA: TGTGCCAGCAGGAGGAGCTCCTACGAGCAGTACTTC; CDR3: CASRRSSYEQYF
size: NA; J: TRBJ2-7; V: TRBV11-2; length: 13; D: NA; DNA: TGTGCCAGCAAAGGGGGATCCTATCGGGAGCAGTACTTC; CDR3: CASKGGSYREQYF
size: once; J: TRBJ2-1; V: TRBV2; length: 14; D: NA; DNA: TGTGCCAGCATAATGGCCTCCCTCTACAATGAGCAGTTCTTC; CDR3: CASIMASLYNEQFF
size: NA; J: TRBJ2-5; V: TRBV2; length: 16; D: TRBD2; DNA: TGTGCCAGCACCCGGCTAGCGGGGGACATCCAAGAGACCCAGTACTTC; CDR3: CASTRLAGDIQETQYF
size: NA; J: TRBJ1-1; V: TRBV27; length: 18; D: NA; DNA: TGTGCCAGCAGTTTATCCGGGTTGAGGGGGTCGGGGCCTGGGGAAGCTTTCTTT; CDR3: CASSLSGLRGSGPGEAFF
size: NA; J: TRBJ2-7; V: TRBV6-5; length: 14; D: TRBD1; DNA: TGTGCCAGCAGTTATGGACAGGGCGCTTCGGAGCAGTACTTC; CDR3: CASSYGQGASEQYF
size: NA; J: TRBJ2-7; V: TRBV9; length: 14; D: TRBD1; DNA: TGTGCCAGCAGTACGGGACAGGAACTTTACGAGCAGTACTTC; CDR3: CASSTGQELYEQYF
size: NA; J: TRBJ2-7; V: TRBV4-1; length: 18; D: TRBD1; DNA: TGCGCCAGCAGCCAGAGGGGACAGGGCCGAGACCATCACTACGAGCAGTACTTC; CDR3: CASSQRGQGRDHHYEQYF
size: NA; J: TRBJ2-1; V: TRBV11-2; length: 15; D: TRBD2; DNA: TGTGCCAGCAGCTTCGCGGGGGGCCCCTACAATGAGCAGTTCTTC; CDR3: CASSFAGGPYNEQFF
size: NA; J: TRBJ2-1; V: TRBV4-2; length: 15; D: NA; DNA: TGTGCCAGCAGCCACGGGGCAGGGGACTACAATGAGCAGTTCTTC; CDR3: CASSHGAGDYNEQFF
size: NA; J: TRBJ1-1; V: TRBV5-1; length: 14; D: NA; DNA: TGCGCCAGCAGCACGGGACAAGAGAACACTGAAGCTTTCTTT; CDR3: CASSTGQENTEAFF
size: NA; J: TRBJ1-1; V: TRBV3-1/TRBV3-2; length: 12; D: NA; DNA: TGTGCCAGCAGCCAAGGGACAGCTGAAGCTTTCTTT; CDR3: CASSQGTAEAFF
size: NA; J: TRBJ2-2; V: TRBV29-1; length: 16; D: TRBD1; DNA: TGCAGCGTGCTTCGTCCGGGACAGAAAAACACCGGGGAGCTGTTTTTT; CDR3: CSVLRPGQKNTGELFF
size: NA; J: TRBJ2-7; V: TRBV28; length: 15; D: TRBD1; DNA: TGTGCCAGCAGCACAGGGACAGGGGGATCCTACGAGCAGTACTTC; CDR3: CASSTGTGGSYEQYF
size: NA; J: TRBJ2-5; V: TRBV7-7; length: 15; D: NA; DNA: TGTGCCAGCAGCTTTCGCCACGCTAACCAAGAGACCCAGTACTTC; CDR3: CASSFRHANQETQYF
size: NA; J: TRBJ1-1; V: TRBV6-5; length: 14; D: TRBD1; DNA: TGTGCCAGCAGTTACCCCGACAGGGGTACTGAAGCTTTCTTT; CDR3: CASSYPDRGTEAFF
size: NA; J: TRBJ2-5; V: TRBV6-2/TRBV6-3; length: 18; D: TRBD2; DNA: TGTGCCAGCAGTTACTCGACCCCGGCTAGCGGGGGGGCTACGGCCCAGTACTTC; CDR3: CASSYSTPASGGATAQYF
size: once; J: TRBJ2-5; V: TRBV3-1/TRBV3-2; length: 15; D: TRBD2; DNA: TGTGCCAGCAGCCGACTAGCGGGGGGCCAAGAGACCCAGTACTTC; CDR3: CASSRLAGGQETQYF
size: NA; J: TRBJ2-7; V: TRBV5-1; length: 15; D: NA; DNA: TGCGCCAGCAGCTTGAGGGGGGGATTCCCCTACGAGCAGTACTTC; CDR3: CASSLRGGFPYEQYF
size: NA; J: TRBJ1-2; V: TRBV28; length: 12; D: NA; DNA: TGTGCCAGCTCAGAGGACAGCTATGGCTACACCTTC; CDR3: CASSEDSYGYTF
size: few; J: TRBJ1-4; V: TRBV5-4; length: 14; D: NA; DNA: TGTGCCAGCAGCTTGAACGGGGGTCGCGAAAAACTGTTTTTT; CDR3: CASSLNGGREKLFF
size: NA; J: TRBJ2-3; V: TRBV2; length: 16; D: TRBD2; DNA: TGTGCCAGCAGCCCGACTAGCGGGGGGGCGGCAGATACGCAGTATTTT; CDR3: CASSPTSGGAADTQYF
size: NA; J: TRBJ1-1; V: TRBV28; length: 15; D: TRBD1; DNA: TGTGCCAGCAGGAGACAGGGACAGGGAAACACTGAAGCTTTCTTT; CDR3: CASRRQGQGNTEAFF
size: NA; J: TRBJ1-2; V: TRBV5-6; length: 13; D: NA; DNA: TGTGCCAGCAGCGTACCCGACATGTATGGCTACACCTTC; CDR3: CASSVPDMYGYTF
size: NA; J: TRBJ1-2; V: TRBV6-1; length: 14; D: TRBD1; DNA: TGTGCCAGCAGTGAGAACATCAGGGGGGATGGCTACACCTTC; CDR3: CASSENIRGDGYTF
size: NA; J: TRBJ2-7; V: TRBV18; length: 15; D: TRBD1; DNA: TGTGCCAGCTCACCCCAGAGGGACAGAGCCTACGAGCAGTACTTC; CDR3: CASSPQRDRAYEQYF
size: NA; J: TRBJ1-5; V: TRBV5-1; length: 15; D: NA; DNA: TGCGCCAGCAGCTTGGGGACAGTCCCGGGACAGCCCCAGCATTTT; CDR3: CASSLGTVPGQPQHF
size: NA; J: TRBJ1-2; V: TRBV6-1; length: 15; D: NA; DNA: TGTGCCAGCAGTGAAGCGCTTTTGGGGGGCTATGGCTACACCTTC; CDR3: CASSEALLGGYGYTF
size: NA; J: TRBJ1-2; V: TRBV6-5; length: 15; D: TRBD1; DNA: TGTGCCAGCAGTTACGGGCAGGGGGCCCCCTATGGCTACACCTTC; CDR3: CASSYGQGAPYGYTF
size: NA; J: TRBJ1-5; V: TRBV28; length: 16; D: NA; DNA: TGTGCCAGCAGCTCCCCGGGGGGCTATAGCAATCAGCCCCAGCATTTT; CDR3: CASSSPGGYSNQPQHF
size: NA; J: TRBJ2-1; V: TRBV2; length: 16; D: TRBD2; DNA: TGTGCCAGCAGACGGACTAGCGGGGTCTCCTACAATGAGCAGTTCTTC; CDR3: CASRRTSGVSYNEQFF
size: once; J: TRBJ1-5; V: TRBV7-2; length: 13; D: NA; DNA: TGTGCCAGCAGCACAAGGAGATCCCAGCCCCAGCATTTT; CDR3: CASSTRRSQPQHF
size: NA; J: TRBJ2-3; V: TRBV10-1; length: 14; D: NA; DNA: TGCGCCAGTAGTCGGGACTCCCATACAGATACGCAGTATTTT; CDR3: CASSRDSHTDTQYF
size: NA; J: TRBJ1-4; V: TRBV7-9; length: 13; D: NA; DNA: TGTGCCAGCAGCTTCGGCCGGGAGGAAAAACTGTTTTTT; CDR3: CASSFGREEKLFF
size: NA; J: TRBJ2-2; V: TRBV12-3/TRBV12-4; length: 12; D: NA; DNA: TGTGCCAGCACCTCGTTCACCGGGGAGCTGTTTTTT; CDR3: CASTSFTGELFF
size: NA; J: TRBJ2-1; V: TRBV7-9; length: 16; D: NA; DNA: TGTGCCAGCAGCCATCTGGGGACTGAATCCTACAATGAGCAGTTCTTC; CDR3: CASSHLGTESYNEQFF
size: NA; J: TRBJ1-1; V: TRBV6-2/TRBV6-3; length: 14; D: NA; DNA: TGTGCCAGCAGTCCCAATTACTATGACACTGAAGCTTTCTTT; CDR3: CASSPNYYDTEAFF
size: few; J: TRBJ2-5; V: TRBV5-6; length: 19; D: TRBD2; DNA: TGTGCCAGCAGCCGTGGGAAGCGTGCTGCGGGGGGGGTTGCAGAGACCCAGTACTTC; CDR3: CASSRGKRAAGGVAETQYF
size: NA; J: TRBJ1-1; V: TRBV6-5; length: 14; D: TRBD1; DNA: TGTGCCAGCAGTACTCAGGGGGGAGGCGGTGAAGCTTTCTTT; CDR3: CASSTQGGGGEAFF
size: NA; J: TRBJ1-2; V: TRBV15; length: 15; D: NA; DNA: TGTGCCACCAGCAGGGCCAGGGGAGCTAACTATGGCTACACCTTC; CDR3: CATSRARGANYGYTF
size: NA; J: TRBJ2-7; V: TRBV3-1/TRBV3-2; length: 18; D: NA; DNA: TGTGCCAGCAGCCAATTCAAGGCTGACGGGGGTTCCTCCTACGAGCAGTACTTC; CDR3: CASSQFKADGGSSYEQYF
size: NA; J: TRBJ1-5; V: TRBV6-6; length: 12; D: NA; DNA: TGTGCCAGCAGCTTGGACAGCCAGCCCCAGCATTTT; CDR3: CASSLDSQPQHF